This entry lists 10 T cell receptor beta chains sequenced from one sample in a study of control samples from healthy donors and cancer patients. TCRdb's copy holds only in-frame clones and misses some; the assay was immunoSEQ multiplex PCR. The sample gives 79,000 or so clones, about 88% of which show up once; about 10% is in the top ten. Sample: PBMCs. The receptor source for this set is a woman aged 45-65 years with colorectal cancer.

The chain employs TRBV2 and TRBJ1-1; weak D call: TRBD1 (5 bases). V gave up 8 bases and J gave up 0 bases, with 7 bases separating them. The CDR3 has 12 amino acids. The V gene's germline CDR1 is SNHLY and CDR2 FYNNEI. The CDR3 here is CASGHLNTEAFF. In DNA, the CDR3 is TGTGCCAGCGGACACCTGAACACTGAAGCTTTCTTT.

J is TRBJ1-1 and V is TRBV10-3; 9 bases are shared with TRBD1. Unmatched junction bases numbered 5, after V lost 6 bases and J lost 3 bases. The CDR3 contains 14 residues. CDR1 and CDR2 from the germline V gene are ENHRY and SYGVKD. The CDR3 reads CAIRGQGLDTEAFF. DNA for the CDR3: TGTGCCATCAGGGGACAGGGTTTGGACACTGAAGCTTTCTTT.

This chain connects TRBV4-3 to TRBJ1-2; D not certain. CDR1 and CDR2 (germline): LGHNA, YSLEER. With 3 bases removed from V and 6 bases from J, the gap between germline ends came to 23 bases. This CDR3 spans 17 amino acids. This CDR3 is CASSHHPMRVPRDGYTF. The DNA for the CDR3 is TGCGCCAGCAGCCATCATCCAATGAGGGTACCCCGTGATGGCTACACCTTC.

The rearrangement links TRBV19 to TRBJ1-2, with 9 bases matching TRBD1. The CDR3 length is 16 residues. Germline CDR1 reads LNHDA; CDR2 reads SQIVND (reference sequence). Unmatched junction bases numbered 17, after V lost 7 bases and J lost 8 bases. CDR3 amino acids: CASTVNEGQGGRGYTF. The CDR3 nucleotides read TGTGCCAGTACAGTAAATGAGGGACAGGGAGGAAGGGGCTACACCTTC.

This chain links TRBV27 with TRBJ2-2, with 7 bases matching TRBD2. The length of the CDR3 is 13 residues. In germline, CDR1 is MNHEY, CDR2 SMNVEV (reference sequence). Losses at the gene ends were 7 bases for V and 5 bases for J; bases not matched to a gene: 4. The DNA for the CDR3 is TGTGCCAGCACCCACGGGGGGACCGGGGAGCTGTTTTTT. It codes for CASTHGGTGELFF.

The chain recombines TRBV7-3 with TRBJ1-1; possible D gene TRBD1, 6 bases. In germline, CDR1 is SGHTA, CDR2 FQGTGA. Trimming removed 5 bases from V and 4 bases from J, with 20 bases in between. This CDR3 has 16 residues. CDR3 in DNA: TGTGCCAGCAGCCCCCACCCGACAGGTGGAAGCACTGAAGCTTTCTTT. Protein product: CASSPHPTGGSTEAFF.

This chain uses TRBV24-1 with TRBJ2-1; 7 bases line up with TRBD1. This CDR3 has 15 residues. Germline trimming cut 4 bases from V and 2 bases from J; bases unmatched to any gene: 4. Per germline, CDR1 KGHDR and CDR2 SFDVKD. CDR3 coding DNA: TGTGCCACCAGTGAGCAAACAGGGGCCTACAATGAGCAGTTCTTC. It translates to CATSEQTGAYNEQFF.

This clone occurred a few times. The rearrangement joins TRBV7-2 to TRBJ1-2; D ambiguous. This CDR3 contains 15 residues. The V end was cut by 1 base, the J end by 2 bases, with 11 bases between. Germline CDR1 and CDR2: SGHTA and FQGNSA. The chain's CDR3 is CASSLGTVQNYGYTF. The CDR3 bases are TGTGCCAGCAGCTTAGGCACAGTACAAAACTATGGCTACACCTTC.

CDR3 nucleotide sequence: TGTGCCAGTAATGGGGGGTACACCGGGGAGCTGTTTTTT. Translated: CASNGGYTGELFF. The V and J genes are TRBV19 and TRBJ2-2; TRBD2 might be the D (6 bases). The CDR3 consists of 13 residues. The germline CDR1 and CDR2 sequences are LNHDA and SQIVND (reference sequence). Deletions cut 7 bases from V and 3 bases from J, with 9 bases between.

The rearrangement joins TRBV6-5 to TRBJ2-1; perhaps TRBD2 as D (6 bases). CDR1 MNHEY and CDR2 SVGAGI come from the germline V gene. The V gene lost 5 bases and the J gene lost 6 bases, with 14 bases spanning the gap. CDR3 size: 14 residues. The CDR3 nucleotides read TGTGCCAGCAGTCGGGGGAATTGGTTCAATGAGCAGTTCTTC. Its translation: CASSRGNWFNEQFF.